This T cell receptor beta chain appears in the sequencing data of a study of blood T cell repertoires in COVID-19. Generated by immunoSEQ multiplex PCR, the TCRdb table keeps only in-frame clones and is missing some. The data contain 210,000 or so clones, about 83% of them seen just once; the ten biggest clones take up approximately 5%. CDR1 and CDR2 (germline): SQVTM, ANQGSEA. The CDR3 totals 13 residues. Trimming took 6 bases from V and 4 from J, leaving 14 bases between them. V usage is TRBV29-1 and J usage is TRBJ2-3; D not certain. The receptor was isolated from a woman between 45 and 65 years old who had been exposed to COVID-19. Sequencing was done on a sample of PBMCs or T cells enriched from blood (not recorded which). CDR3 coding DNA: TGCAGCGTCGCCCCAAGTAGTGCAGATACGCAGTATTTT. Encoded protein: CSVAPSSADTQYF.